This TCR beta chain is drawn from a study of blood T cell repertoires in COVID-19. The wider study: Donors in the United States, Italy and Spain gave samples during acute or convalescent COVID-19. The analysed material was cDNA or gDNA that came from T cells, B-cell-depleted T cells, or PBMCs.

V shed 1 base and J shed 4 bases, with 13 bases lying between them. The CDR3 length is 16 residues. Germline V gene lookup returns CDR1 MNHEY and CDR2 SVGAGI. The table lists this clone with a count of one. Original methodology: Estimates of nucleated cell counts were drawn from the amplification of reference gene primers. Sequencing used immunoSEQ multiplex PCR; TCRdb keeps in-frame clones, though not all of them. V and J calls plus clone size are reproduced from that table; the DNA served to infer D and trimming. The sample yields just over 50,000 clones, 85% to 90% seen once. The rearrangement joins TRBV6-5 to TRBJ1-4, with a weak D call TRBD1 (6 bases). The source is an elderly man with active COVID-19. Source material: peripheral blood. The CDR3 spells CASSYFSPDSNEKLFF. As DNA, the CDR3 is TGTGCCAGCAGTTACTTCAGTCCGGACAGTAATGAAAAACTGTTTTTT.